The T cell receptor beta chain under discussion was sequenced for a study of cytomegalovirus exposure and HLA in healthy donors. Per germline, CDR1 LNHDA and CDR2 SQIVND (reference sequence). This CDR3 has 14 amino acids. V lost 4 bases and J lost 1, with 8 bases in between. This PCR relied on a set of 60 Vbeta primers and 13 Jbeta primers. The data were produced by immunoSEQ multiplex PCR, yet TCRdb's version contains in-frame clones alone and is incomplete. This repertoire shows around 180,000 clones, approximately 71% found once; its top ten account for approximately 1.4%. This sequence was found in a girl between 10 and 17 years old in good health and CMV-seronegative. The sample taken for sequencing was PBMCs. This sequence joins TRBV19 and TRBJ1-3; D call uncertain. The CDR3 is CASSRAGSGNTIYF. For the CDR3, the DNA is TGTGCCAGTAGTAGGGCAGGATCTGGAAACACCATATATTTT.